These 5 T cell receptor beta chains were sequenced from one sample in a study of blood T cell repertoires in COVID-19. Assay: immunoSEQ multiplex PCR; the TCRdb copy retains only in-frame clones and omits some. Seen here are about 320,000 clones, about nine tenths observed once, and the top ten hold 8.5% to 12%. Input material: PBMCs or T cells enriched from blood (not recorded which). Receptor source: a young woman who had recovered from COVID-19.

A single count supports this clone. The CDR3 nucleotides are TGTGCCAGCAGCTCCTCCGGGGGGTCCAATGAGCAGTTCTTC. This translates into CASSSSGGSNEQFF. V gene TRBV7-6 combines with J gene TRBJ2-1, with 7 bases fitting TRBD2. The V gene's germline CDR1 is SGHVS and CDR2 FNYEAQ. V trimming: 4 bases; J trimming: 6 bases; junction bases outside the gene matches: 6. This CDR3 is 14 amino acids long.

This clone was seen once. The chain couples TRBV5-6 to TRBJ1-1; D is undetermined. The V gene lost 2 bases and the J gene lost 8 bases, with 10 bases spanning the gap. The germline gives CDR1 SGHDT, CDR2 YYEEEE. The CDR3 covers 12 residues. CDR3 sequence: CASSFRREEAFF. CDR3 sequence (DNA): TGTGCCAGCAGCTTCAGGAGGGAAGAAGCTTTCTTT. Full variable domain (outside the CDR3, taken from reference TRBV5-6 and TRBJ1-1): DAGVTQSPTHLIKTRGQQVTLRCSPKSGHDTVSWYQQALGQGPQFIFQYYEEEERQRGNFPDRFSGHQFPNYSSELNVNALLLGDSALYLCASSFRREEAFFGQGTRLTVV.

The chain has TRBV14 and TRBJ1-5; 7 positions agree with TRBD1. Germline-derived CDR1 and CDR2 are SGHDN and FVKESK. The CDR3 consists of 16 residues. V trimming: 4 bases; J trimming: 2 bases; junction bases outside the gene matches: 8. The CDR3 loop is CASSLRTGARNQPQHF. CDR3 in DNA: TGTGCCAGCAGCCTACGGACAGGCGCGCGCAATCAGCCCCAGCATTTT.

Here the CDR3 reads CASSVYRGEAFF. The CDR3, as DNA: TGTGCCAGCAGCGTCTATCGGGGTGAAGCTTTCTTT. J is TRBJ1-1 and V is TRBV5-8; D ambiguous. The germline V gene encodes CDR1 SGHTS and CDR2 YDEGEE. This CDR3 is built from 12 residues. V lost 4 bases and J 7 bases, leaving 11 bases between the germline ends.

The chain couples TRBV23-1 to TRBJ1-6, with 7 nucleotides matching TRBD1. TRBV23-1 belongs to the ORF category, with a function that is uncertain. This CDR3 is 15 amino acids long. The trim removed 4 bases at V and 6 bases at J, leaving 6 bases unmatched. The CDR3 protein is CASSPSTGINSPLHF. The CDR3 bases are TGCGCCAGCAGTCCCTCGACAGGGATTAATTCACCCCTCCACTTT.